This T cell receptor beta chain was identified during a study of blood T cell repertoires in COVID-19. Seattle researchers signed up patients amid active infection and tracked them longitudinally. Germline assignment: CDR1 SGHTA and CDR2 FQGNSA. The CDR3 is 16 amino acids. Trimming removed 7 bases from V and 4 bases from J, with 22 bases in between. Study processing details: How many nucleated cells were present was estimated from reference gene primer amplification. Clones were read by immunoSEQ multiplex PCR, and TCRdb kept only the in-frame ones, dropping some. V, J and clone size derive from that table, while D and trimming were established from the DNA sequence. Of some 49,000 clones listed, 85% to 95% were seen once; the top ten hold less than 1.2%.

The V gene is TRBV7-2, the J gene TRBJ2-5; a weak D match, TRBD1 (6 bases). The sample comprised peripheral blood. This sequence originates from a man aged 55 to 70 with COVID-19, enrolled during active disease. Here the CDR3 reads CASTKRVGAPAETQYF. CDR3 coding DNA: TGTGCCAGCACCAAAAGAGTGGGGGCCCCCGCAGAGACCCAGTACTTC.